This TCR beta chain was sequenced during a study of T cells in Graves' hyperthyroidism and ophthalmopathy. As for the study in general: Before any treatment, at initial diagnosis, peripheral blood was collected.

This clonotype has just one count. Its target is not known. Study-level findings and limits: Blood also contained most expanded thyroid clonotypes above 0.001.

TCR beta CDR3 regions were amplified from RNA. TCR CDR3 underwent first-round RT-PCR with the HTBI primer set. TCRdb reprocessed the multiplex PCR reads via MiXCR and lists one record per CDR3 protein. Of hundreds of thousands of distinct CDR3 sequences listed, about 15% are singletons. The CDR3 contains 16 residues. The germline gives CDR1 SGHVS, CDR2 FNYEAQ. V lost 6 bases, J lost 2 bases, and 10 bases stayed unmatched. Hyperthyroidism had been newly diagnosed in patients aged 18 to 65, and its duration was under 2 months. Uncontrolled infection, other autoimmune disease, pregnancy or lactation disqualified patients from enrolment.

Material: blood. This chain links TRBV7-6 with TRBJ2-5; the match to TRBD2 covers 9 bases. The receptor's source is a woman between 18 and 30 years old with Graves' hyperthyroidism. The CDR3 region is CASSFGGGGGQETQYF. The CDR3 coding sequence is TGTGCCAGCAGTTTTGGGGGCGGGGGGGGGCAAGAGACCCAGTACTTC.